This paragraph covers one T cell receptor beta chain sequence. This clone's antigen is unknown. The input lacks base qualities; no much larger clone sits a single base away. The data are from a study of T cell responses to AZD1222 COVID-19 vaccine (dated by TCRdb to the early 2020s). In the study overall: A total of about 230 trial participants underwent TCR sequencing, of whom some 210 received two doses of AZD1222 and around 26 received two doses of the MenACWY control vaccine. Trial participants were enrolled by age into subgroups of 18-55, 56-69 and 70-plus years, and roughly 150, 30 and 60 TCR-sequenced participants, respectively, were included in these subgroups.

Interpreted using the paper, the time point label stands for: about 28 days (+/-7) after the second vaccine dose. AZD1222 recipients given second doses at about 4 weeks or at about 12 weeks were pooled, since spike-specific TCR depth and breadth were not found to differ between the two schedules. The vaccinee samples were drawn from two UK trials, COV001 and COV002, one of which was a single-blind randomized controlled phase 2/3 trial testing AZD1222 (ChAdOx1 nCoV-19) in healthy adults. Trial participant PBMC samples were collected at day 0 and day 28 after the second dose for TCRbeta chain sequencing. The CDR3 regions of human TCRbeta chains were analyzed by immunosequencing. The published analysis was carried out like this. TCRs in the repertoires were compared against a reference library of SARS-CoV-2-specific TCRs that had been generated with the MIRA antigen-specificity platform. Breadth was defined as the fraction of unique TCRs that were SARS-CoV-2-associated. Depth was defined as the fraction of total T cells that were SARS-CoV-2-associated. Using the MIRA data, each spike-specific TCR was assigned both to the spike region to which the TCR was reactive and to a CD4 or CD8 class. Log10-transformed breadth and depth values were compared by one-way ANOVA with Sidak's multiple comparisons tests. TCRdb took over this immuneACCESS table, retaining in-frame rearrangements with V and J assigned. Such tables are incomplete; in checked studies, under half of the missing clones stem from an unresolved V gene, and the remainder is unexplained. V, J and clone size were drawn from that table, and D and trimming were deduced from the DNA. The sample includes about 25,000 clones, with around 87% observed a single time. The ten largest clones take up under 35% of the sample.

Overall study results and their limits: Most participants were white British and females outnumbered males, and the authors suggested that clonal diversity may have been underestimated. The vaccine-associated CD4 TCRs covered the entire spike protein, and the dominant responses fell in regions 160-218 and 743-854. Only five or six AZD1222 recipients were SARS-CoV-2 seropositive at baseline, limiting conclusions about previously exposed vaccinees. After two AZD1222 doses, spike-specific TCR breadth and depth were significantly higher than at day 0 and than in MenACWY recipients. Because no day 14 peak-response samples were available, the repertoires could be characterized only after the peak T cell response. The 56-69-year group was small, and its depth increase did not reach significance, likely because of low power. Epitopes outside the regions mutated in the B.1.351 and B.1.1.7 variants were reportedly recognized by nearly half of the unique spike-specific TCRs.

Sequencing was performed on peripheral blood, taken 28 days after the second AZD1222 dose. This clonotype originated in an adult who received the AZD1222 COVID-19 vaccine.

The CDR3 reads CASTQGDYGYTF. The nucleotide sequence reads TGTGCCAGCACACAGGGCGACTATGGCTACACCTTC. Recombination connected TRBV6-5 to TRBJ1-2; TRBD1 might be the D gene, on 6 matching bases. Measured from the cysteine to the phenylalanine, the CDR3 is 12 residues long. Kept here is only the CDR3 DNA, which spans 36 bases and is read in frame from base 1. Trimming takes 7 bases from V and 3 bases from J, and the germline ends sit 9 bases apart. CDR1 MNHEY and CDR2 SVGAGI are derived from the germline V gene.